This TCR beta chain is drawn from a study of cytotoxic CD8 clonotypes in ibrutinib-treated CLL. Study-wide background: There were about 11 relapsed/refractory patients and more than 14 treatment-naive patients, and roughly 18 were IGHV unmutated. Regarding the study as a whole: Before falling back toward baseline at progression, clonality had risen at the time of ibrutinib response. Public clonotypes, rarely seen, contracted or held steady on treatment.

As for this clone: The antigen is unknown.

TCRdb keeps only in-frame clones here, not all; method: immunoSEQ multiplex PCR. The profile shows fewer than 25,000 clones, about 75% of them singletons. The CDR3 totals 14 residues. V was pared by 3 bases and J by 5 bases, with 4 bases of the junction left unmatched. Per the germline V gene, CDR1 is LNHNV and CDR2 is YYDKDF (reference sequence). The sequencing here drew on PBMCs, taken after 24 months of ibrutinib treatment. The chain joins TRBV15 to TRBJ1-5, with 7 positions matching TRBD1. The clonotype was recovered from a human donor with chronic lymphocytic leukemia. The CDR3 nucleotides read TGTGCCACCAGCAGCAGACAGGGTTATCAGCCCCAGCATTTT. Amino acid sequence: CATSSRQGYQPQHF.